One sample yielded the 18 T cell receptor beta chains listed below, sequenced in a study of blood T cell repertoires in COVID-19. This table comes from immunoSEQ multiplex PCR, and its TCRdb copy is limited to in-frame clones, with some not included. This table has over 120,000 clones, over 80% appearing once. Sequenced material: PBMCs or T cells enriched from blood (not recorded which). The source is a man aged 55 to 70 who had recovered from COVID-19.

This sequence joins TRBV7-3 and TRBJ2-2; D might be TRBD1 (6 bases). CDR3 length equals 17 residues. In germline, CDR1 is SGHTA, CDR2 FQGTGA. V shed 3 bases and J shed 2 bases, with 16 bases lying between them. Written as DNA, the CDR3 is TGTGCCAGCAGCTTGAACCAACAGGGTCCTAACACCGGGGAGCTGTTTTTT. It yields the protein CASSLNQQGPNTGELFF.

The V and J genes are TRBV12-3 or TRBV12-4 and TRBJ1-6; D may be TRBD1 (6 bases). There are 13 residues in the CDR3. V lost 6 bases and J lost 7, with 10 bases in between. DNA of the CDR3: TGTGCCAGCAGATCAACAGGGAATTCACCCCTCCACTTT. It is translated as CASRSTGNSPLHF.

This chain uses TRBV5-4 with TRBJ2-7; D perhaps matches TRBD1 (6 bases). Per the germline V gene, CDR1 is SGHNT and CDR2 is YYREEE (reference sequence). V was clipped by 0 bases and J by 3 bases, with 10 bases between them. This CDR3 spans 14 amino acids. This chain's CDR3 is CASSLGGQNYEQYF. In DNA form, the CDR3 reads TGTGCCAGCAGCTTGGGAGGACAGAACTACGAGCAGTACTTC.

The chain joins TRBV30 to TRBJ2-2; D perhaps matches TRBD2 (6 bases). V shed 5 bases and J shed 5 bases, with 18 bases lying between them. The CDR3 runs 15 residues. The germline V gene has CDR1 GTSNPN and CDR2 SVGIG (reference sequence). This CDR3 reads CAWAWPGSSTGELFF. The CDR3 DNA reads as TGTGCCTGGGCCTGGCCCGGGAGTAGTACCGGGGAGCTGTTTTTT.

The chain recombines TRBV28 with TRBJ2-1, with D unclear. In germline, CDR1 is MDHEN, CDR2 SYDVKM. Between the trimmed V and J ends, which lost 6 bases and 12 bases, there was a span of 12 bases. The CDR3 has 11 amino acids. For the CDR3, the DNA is TGTGCCAGCAGCTTGGCCACAGTGCAGTTCTTC. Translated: CASSLATVQFF.

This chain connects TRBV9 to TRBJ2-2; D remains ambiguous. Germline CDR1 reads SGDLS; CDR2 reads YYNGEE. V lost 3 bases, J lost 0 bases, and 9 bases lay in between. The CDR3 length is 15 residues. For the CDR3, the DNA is TGTGCCAGCAGCGCCAGGCTGCCGAACACCGGGGAGCTGTTTTTT. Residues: CASSARLPNTGELFF.

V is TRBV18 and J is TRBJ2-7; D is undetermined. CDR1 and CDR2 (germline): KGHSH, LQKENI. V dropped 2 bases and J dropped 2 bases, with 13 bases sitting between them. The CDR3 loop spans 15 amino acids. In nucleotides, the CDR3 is TGTGCCAGCTCACCAGCGGCAGCAAGGCCCTACGAGCAGTACTTC. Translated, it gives CASSPAAARPYEQYF.

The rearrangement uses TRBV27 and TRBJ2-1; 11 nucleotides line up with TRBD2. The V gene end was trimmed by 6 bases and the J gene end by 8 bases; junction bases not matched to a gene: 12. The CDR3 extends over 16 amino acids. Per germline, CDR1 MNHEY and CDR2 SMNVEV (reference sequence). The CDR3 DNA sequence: TGTGCCAGCAGCCCCCTTAGCGGGAGGGGACGCCATGAGCAGTTCTTC. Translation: CASSPLSGRGRHEQFF.

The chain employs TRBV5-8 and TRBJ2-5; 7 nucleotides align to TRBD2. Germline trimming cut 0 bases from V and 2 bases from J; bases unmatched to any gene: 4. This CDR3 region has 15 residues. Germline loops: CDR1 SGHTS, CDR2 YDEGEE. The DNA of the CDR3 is TGTGCCAGCAGCTTGGGGGAGGGTTTGCAAGAGACCCAGTACTTC. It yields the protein CASSLGEGLQETQYF.

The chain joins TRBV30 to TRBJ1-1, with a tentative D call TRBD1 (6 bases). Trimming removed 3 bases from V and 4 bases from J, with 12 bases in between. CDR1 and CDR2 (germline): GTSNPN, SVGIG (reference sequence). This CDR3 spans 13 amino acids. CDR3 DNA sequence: TGTGCCTGGAGAGAACAGGGTATCACTGAAGCTTTCTTT. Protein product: CAWREQGITEAFF.

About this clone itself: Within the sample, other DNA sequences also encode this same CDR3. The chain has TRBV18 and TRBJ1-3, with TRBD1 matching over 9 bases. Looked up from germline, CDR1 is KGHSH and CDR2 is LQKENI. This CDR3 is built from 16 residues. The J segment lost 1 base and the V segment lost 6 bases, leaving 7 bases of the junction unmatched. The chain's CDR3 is CASSGAGTGSGNTIYF. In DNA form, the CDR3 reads TGTGCCAGCTCCGGAGCTGGGACAGGGTCTGGAAACACCATATATTTT.

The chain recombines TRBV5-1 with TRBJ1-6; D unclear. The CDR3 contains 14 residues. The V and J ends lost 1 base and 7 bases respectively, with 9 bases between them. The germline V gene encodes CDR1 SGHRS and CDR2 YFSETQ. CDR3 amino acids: CASSLQETNSPLHF. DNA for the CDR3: TGCGCCAGCAGCTTGCAGGAAACGAATTCACCCCTCCACTTT.

The CDR3 loop is CASNGGSGDEQYF. In nucleotides, the CDR3 is TGTGCCAGCAACGGGGGGAGCGGGGACGAGCAGTACTTC. J is TRBJ2-7 and V is TRBV5-6; 7 bases line up with TRBD2. CDR3 size: 13 residues. Germline V CDR1 and CDR2: SGHDT, YYEEEE. The J segment lost 5 bases and the V segment lost 6 bases, leaving 8 bases of the junction unmatched.

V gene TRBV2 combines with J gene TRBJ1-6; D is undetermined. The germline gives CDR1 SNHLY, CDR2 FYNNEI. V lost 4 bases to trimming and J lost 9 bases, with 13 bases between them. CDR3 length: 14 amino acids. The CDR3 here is CASSAAGGSSPLHF. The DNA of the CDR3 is TGTGCCAGCAGTGCCGCAGGAGGTAGTTCACCCCTCCACTTT.

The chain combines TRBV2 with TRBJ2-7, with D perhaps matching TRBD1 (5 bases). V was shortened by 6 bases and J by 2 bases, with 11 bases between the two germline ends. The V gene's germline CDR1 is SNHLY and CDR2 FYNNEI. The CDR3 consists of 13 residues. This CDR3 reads CASSQTAAYEQYF. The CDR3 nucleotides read TGTGCCAGCAGCCAGACAGCAGCCTACGAGCAGTACTTC.

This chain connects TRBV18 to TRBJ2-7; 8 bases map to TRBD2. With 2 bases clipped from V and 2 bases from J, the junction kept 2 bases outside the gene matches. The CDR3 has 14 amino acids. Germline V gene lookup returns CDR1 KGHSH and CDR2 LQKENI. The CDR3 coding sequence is TGTGCCAGCTCACCAACTAGCGGTACCTACGAGCAGTACTTC. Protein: CASSPTSGTYEQYF. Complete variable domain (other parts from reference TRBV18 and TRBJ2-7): NAGVMQNPRHLVRRRGQEARLRCSPMKGHSHVYWYRQLPEEGLKFMVYLQKENIIDESGMPKERFSAEFPKEGPSILRIQQVVRGDSAAYFCASSPTSGTYEQYFGPGTRLTVT.

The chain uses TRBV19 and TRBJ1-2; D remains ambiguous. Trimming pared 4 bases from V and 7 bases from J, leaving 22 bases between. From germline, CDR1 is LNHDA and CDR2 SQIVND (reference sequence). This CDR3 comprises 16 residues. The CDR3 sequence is CASSNTGSSLDFGYTF. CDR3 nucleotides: TGTGCCAGTAGTAACACCGGGTCCTCACTCGACTTTGGCTACACCTTC.

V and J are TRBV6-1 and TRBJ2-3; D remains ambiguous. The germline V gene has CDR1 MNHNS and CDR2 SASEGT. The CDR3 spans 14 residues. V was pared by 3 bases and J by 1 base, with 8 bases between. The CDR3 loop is CASSEAWRTDTQYF. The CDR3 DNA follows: TGTGCCAGCAGTGAGGCTTGGCGCACAGATACGCAGTATTTT.